These T cell receptor beta chains were read from a single sample in a study of a mutant IDH1 vaccine in newly diagnosed glioma. Sequencing used immunoSEQ multiplex PCR; TCRdb keeps in-frame clones, though not all of them. The table lists fewer than 45,000 clones, about 80% of them singletons, with 5.3% in the top ten. These TCRs are of unknown antigen specificity. This material consisted of PBMCs, taken from a glioma patient whose treatment included an IDH1 peptide vaccine. The receptors originated from a man aged 50-60 years with glioma. CDR3s include the opening cysteine and the closing phenylalanine or tryptophan. The order of the fields is J gene, V gene, CDR3 protein.

J gene: TRBJ2-7
V gene: TRBV5-1
CDR3 protein: CASSLDRGLSEQYF

J gene: TRBJ2-5
V gene: TRBV5-1
CDR3 protein: CASITLPGTTETQYF

J gene: TRBJ2-5
V gene: TRBV5-1
CDR3 protein: CASSLGGFTPGLAQKETQYF

J gene: TRBJ1-2
V gene: TRBV7-9
CDR3 protein: CASSLDNRGYTF

J gene: TRBJ2-7
V gene: TRBV19
CDR3 protein: CASSTRDRGGEQYF

J gene: TRBJ2-7
V gene: TRBV7-8
CDR3 protein: CASSLERSYEQYF

J gene: TRBJ1-2
V gene: TRBV5-4
CDR3 protein: CASSSGQGALTTYGYTF

J gene: TRBJ1-1
V gene: TRBV6-5
CDR3 protein: CASSYGEIGKTEAFF

J gene: TRBJ1-1
V gene: TRBV13
CDR3 protein: CASSFRGTEAFF

J gene: TRBJ1-5
V gene: TRBV6-1
CDR3 protein: CASVPPAGSNQPQHF

J gene: TRBJ1-2
V gene: TRBV20-1
CDR3 protein: CSADTNYGYTF

J gene: TRBJ2-1
V gene: TRBV28
CDR3 protein: CASSLASNEQFF

J gene: TRBJ2-5
V gene: TRBV19
CDR3 protein: CASRAGDSWETQYF

J gene: TRBJ1-3
V gene: TRBV7-9
CDR3 protein: CASSLVGRRNTIYF

J gene: TRBJ1-5
V gene: TRBV7-8
CDR3 protein: CASSFTLKGAQPQHF

J gene: TRBJ2-3
V gene: TRBV2
CDR3 protein: CASSYSRGSTDTQYF

J gene: TRBJ2-2
V gene: TRBV7-2
CDR3 protein: CASSLAVGSGGTGELFF

J gene: TRBJ1-5
V gene: TRBV27
CDR3 protein: CASRAGREHSNQPQHF